What follows are 24 T cell receptor beta chains derived from one specimen sequenced in a study of radiotherapy plus CTLA-4 blockade in lung cancer. TCRdb's table, derived via immunoSEQ multiplex PCR, lists solely in-frame clones and lacks some. This table holds around 91,000 clones, about 90% found once. The specimen was peripheral blood, collected from a patient treated with radiotherapy plus ipilimumab. These receptors were taken from a human donor with non-small cell lung cancer that progressed on radiotherapy plus ipilimumab.

The CDR3, as DNA: TGTGCCAGCAGCCCCGGGACTACCTCCTACGAGCAGTACTTC. Protein product: CASSPGTTSYEQYF. J is TRBJ2-7 and V is TRBV5-4, with 7 bases lining up with TRBD2. V shed 4 bases, J shed 0 bases, and the junction held 4 bases outside the gene matches. Germline assignment: CDR1 SGHNT and CDR2 YYREEE (reference sequence). There are 14 residues in the CDR3.

The chain joins TRBV6-5 to TRBJ2-7; 11 positions match TRBD2. Trimming removed 6 bases from V and 4 bases from J; junction bases left unmatched: 5. The germline V gene has CDR1 MNHEY and CDR2 SVGAGI. CDR3 length: 14 residues. DNA for the CDR3: TGTGCCAGCAGATCTAGGACTAGCGGGTACGAGCAGTACTTC. It yields the protein CASRSRTSGYEQYF.

The chain carries TRBV7-6 and TRBJ2-7; TRBD1 matches at 7 bases. CDR1 is SGHVS and CDR2 is FNYEAQ in the germline V gene. The CDR3 spans 13 residues. The junction had 7 bases not matched to a gene; V was cut back by 5 bases and J by 6 bases. This CDR3 is CASSRRQGGEQYF. The DNA of the CDR3 is TGTGCCAGCAGCAGACGACAGGGCGGCGAGCAGTACTTC.

This chain connects TRBV15 to TRBJ1-1; D unclear. Germline lookup yields CDR1 LNHNV and CDR2 YYDKDF (reference sequence). The V end lost 3 bases, the J end lost 3 bases, and 8 bases lay between the germline ends. The length of the CDR3 is 13 residues. The CDR3 coding sequence is TGTGCCACCAGCAGCTATCGGGACACTGAAGCTTTCTTT. Protein sequence: CATSSYRDTEAFF.

This chain links TRBV4-1 with TRBJ2-7, with 9 bases aligning to TRBD2. Looked up from germline, CDR1 is MGHRA and CDR2 is YSYEKL. This CDR3 spans 15 amino acids. V shed 0 bases and J 6 bases; nucleotides not matched to a gene: 6. CDR3 amino acids: CASSQDGGRAREQYF. For the CDR3, the DNA is TGCGCCAGCAGCCAAGATGGCGGGAGGGCTCGCGAGCAGTACTTC.

Worth noting for this clone: One end of the junction is discordant with germline, which a read error may explain. The chain carries TRBV28 and TRBJ2-1; D may be TRBD1 (6 bases). From germline, CDR1 is MDHEN and CDR2 SYDVKM. This CDR3 is built from 11 residues. CDR3 DNA sequence: TGTGCCAGCAGCCGGGACAAGGAGCAGTTCTTC. Amino acids: CASSRDKEQFF. The whole variable domain, remainder taken from reference TRBV28 and TRBJ2-1, is DVKVTQSSRYLVKRTGEKVFLECVQDMDHENMFWYRQDPGLGLRLIYFSYDVKMKEKGDIPEGYSVSREKKERFSLILESASTNQTSMYLCASSRDKEQFFGPGTRLTVL.

V is TRBV5-1 and J is TRBJ2-2; D possibly matches TRBD1 or TRBD2 (6 bases each). The CDR3 length is 15 residues. Germline-derived CDR1 and CDR2 are SGHRS and YFSETQ. Trimming cost V 6 bases and J 3 bases, with 15 bases left between them. In DNA, the CDR3 is TGCGCCAGCACCGTCATAAGGGGGGACACCGGGGAGCTGTTTTTT. Translation gives CASTVIRGDTGELFF. The whole variable domain, filled in from reference TRBV5-1 and TRBJ2-2, reads KAGVTQTPRYLIKTRGQQVTLSCSPISGHRSVSWYQQTPGQGLQFLFEYFSETQRNKGNFPGRFSGRQFSNSRSEMNVSTLELGDSALYLCASTVIRGDTGELFFGEGSRLTVL.

The genes are TRBV11-3 and TRBJ2-3; D unresolved. The ends were cut back, 1 base at V and 3 bases at J, with 8 bases in the middle. This CDR3 comprises 14 residues. Germline V gene sequence: CDR1 SGHNT, CDR2 YENEEA. CDR3 residues: CASSLAPGTDTQYF. The CDR3 DNA is TGTGCCAGCAGCTTAGCCCCAGGAACAGATACGCAGTATTTT.

This clone was detected once. The chain recombines TRBV11-2 with TRBJ1-5; D remains unclear. This CDR3 is 15 amino acids long. From germline, CDR1 is SGHAT and CDR2 FQNNGV. V was shortened by 1 base and J by 6 bases, with 13 bases between the two germline ends. In nucleotides, the CDR3 is TGTGCCAGCAGCTTAGGGGGTCCGGGAGGTCAGCCCCAGCATTTT. Amino acid sequence: CASSLGGPGGQPQHF.

V and J are TRBV2 and TRBJ1-1; 7 positions agree with TRBD1. Germline assignment: CDR1 SNHLY and CDR2 FYNNEI. The CDR3 has 13 residues. V dropped 6 bases and J dropped 11; count of bases not matched to a gene: 12. The CDR3 here is CASRPGTDRAAFF. In DNA form, the CDR3 reads TGTGCCAGCAGGCCCGGGACAGATCGAGCGGCTTTCTTT.

The chain employs TRBV2 and TRBJ2-5; possibly TRBD1 for D (7 bases). This CDR3 is built from 14 residues. V lost 6 bases and J lost 12, with 23 bases in between. Germline assignment: CDR1 SNHLY and CDR2 FYNNEI. Here the CDR3 DNA reads TGTGCCAGCAGGAAGGACAAGCCGCCCAGGGGGGAGTACTTC. Its protein product is CASRKDKPPRGEYF. Drawing the rest from reference TRBV2 and TRBJ2-5, the complete variable domain is EPEVTQTPSHQVTQMGQEVILRCVPISNHLYFYWYRQILGQKVEFLVSFYNNEISEKSEIFDDQFSVERPDGSNFTLKIRSTKLEDSAMYFCASRKDKPPRGEYFGPGTRLLVL.

The rearrangement joins TRBV30 to TRBJ1-4; 8 nucleotides agree with TRBD1. Germline V gene data show CDR1 as GTSNPN and CDR2 as SVGIG (reference sequence). The CDR3 is 14 amino acids. V trimming: 3 bases; J trimming: 8 bases; junction bases outside the gene matches: 8. The CDR3 reads CAWSPGTGLEKLFF. Here the CDR3 DNA reads TGTGCCTGGAGCCCCGGGACAGGTCTGGAAAAACTGTTTTTT.

The chain joins TRBV6-5 to TRBJ1-2; TRBD1 agrees at 9 bases. The CDR3 runs to 15 residues. Germline V CDR1 and CDR2: MNHEY, SVGAGI. The V segment lost 7 bases and the J segment 1 base; nucleotides outside the gene matches: 7. The CDR3 loop is CASMDRGWVNYGYTF. The DNA for the CDR3 is TGTGCCAGCATGGACAGGGGATGGGTTAACTATGGCTACACCTTC.

This clone was seen only a few times. The chain joins TRBV10-2 to TRBJ1-5, with D uncertain. Trimming took off 8 bases at V and 0 bases at J, with 5 bases between the two ends. Germline V lookup: CDR1 WSHSY, CDR2 SAAADI. CDR3 length equals 12 residues. CDR3 sequence reads: CASGGSNQPQHF. CDR3 DNA: TGCGCCAGCGGCGGTAGCAATCAGCCCCAGCATTTT.

The V gene is TRBV7-8, the J gene TRBJ2-7; the D gene could be TRBD1 or TRBD2 (5 bases each). The V gene lost 5 bases and the J gene lost 5 bases, with 16 bases spanning the gap. The CDR3 contains 14 residues. The germline gives CDR1 SGHVS, CDR2 FQNEAQ. CDR3 protein: CASSRSVGVNEQYF. The CDR3 bases are TGTGCCAGCAGCCGTAGCGTAGGGGTGAACGAGCAGTACTTC.

The J gene is TRBJ2-1, the V gene TRBV5-1; TRBD2 matches at 8 bases. The CDR3 length is 17 residues. Germline V lookup: CDR1 SGHRS, CDR2 YFSETQ. The V gene end was trimmed by 0 bases and the J gene end by 8 bases; junction bases not matched to a gene: 13. The CDR3 reads CASSLDFPGGPRDEQFF. The CDR3 DNA sequence: TGCGCCAGCAGCTTGGATTTTCCGGGAGGGCCTCGGGATGAGCAGTTCTTC. The entire variable domain, with the rest obtained from reference TRBV5-1 and TRBJ2-1, is as follows: KAGVTQTPRYLIKTRGQQVTLSCSPISGHRSVSWYQQTPGQGLQFLFEYFSETQRNKGNFPGRFSGRQFSNSRSEMNVSTLELGDSALYLCASSLDFPGGPRDEQFFGPGTRLTVL.

This chain connects TRBV6-1 to TRBJ2-2; 12 nucleotides match TRBD1. With V trimmed by 1 base and J by 5 bases, 8 bases remained unmatched. The CDR3 is 18 residues long. The germline V gene has CDR1 MNHNS and CDR2 SASEGT. As DNA, the CDR3 is TGTGCCAGCAGTGAAGTCACCGGGACAGGGGGCTGGACCGGGGAGCTGTTTTTT. As protein: CASSEVTGTGGWTGELFF.

V gene TRBV5-1 combines with J gene TRBJ2-3; D is unresolved. The CDR3 totals 17 residues. Trimming took 1 base from V and 0 from J, leaving 15 bases between them. Germline CDR1 SGHRS, CDR2 YFSETQ. The CDR3, as DNA: TGCGCCAGCAGCTTGTCGGGTACGCGAGTAAGCACAGATACGCAGTATTTT. As protein: CASSLSGTRVSTDTQYF.

A few counts support this clone. The rearrangement joins TRBV5-1 to TRBJ2-7, with TRBD2 matching 7 bases. This CDR3 contains 15 residues. The V gene end was trimmed by 6 bases and the J gene end by 0 bases; junction bases not matched to a gene: 9. From germline, CDR1 is SGHRS and CDR2 YFSETQ. The CDR3 loop reads CASNPTSAFSYEQYF. The CDR3 DNA reads as TGCGCCAGCAACCCAACTAGCGCGTTCTCCTACGAGCAGTACTTC. Full variable domain (missing parts from reference TRBV5-1 and TRBJ2-7): KAGVTQTPRYLIKTRGQQVTLSCSPISGHRSVSWYQQTPGQGLQFLFEYFSETQRNKGNFPGRFSGRQFSNSRSEMNVSTLELGDSALYLCASNPTSAFSYEQYFGPGTRLTVT.

This clone occurred once. J is TRBJ2-3 and V is TRBV5-4; 12 bases line up with TRBD2. Germline trimming cut 5 bases from V and 6 bases from J; bases unmatched to any gene: 4. The CDR3 covers 14 residues. Germline CDR1 SGHNT, CDR2 YYREEE (reference sequence). The DNA for the CDR3 is TGTGCCAGCAGTACGACTAGCGGGAGTGATACGCAGTATTTT. Amino acids: CASSTTSGSDTQYF.

This clone showed up just once. One end of the junction does not line up with germline, which may come from a read error. The chain uses TRBV18 and TRBJ1-2; D is unresolved. The CDR3 consists of 13 residues. The germline V gene has CDR1 KGHSH and CDR2 LQKENI. The CDR3, as DNA: TGTGCCAGCTCATCACCCGGTCGGGTAGGCTACACCTTC. Encoded protein: CASSSPGRVGYTF.

V is TRBV19 and J is TRBJ2-7, with a weak D call TRBD1 (5 bases). This CDR3 contains 14 residues. Germline CDR1 and CDR2: LNHDA and SQIVND (reference sequence). V dropped 11 bases and J dropped 0 bases, with 17 bases sitting between them. CDR3 loop: CAARGWGGSYEQYF. The CDR3 coding sequence is TGTGCCGCCCGTGGATGGGGCGGCTCCTACGAGCAGTACTTC. Full variable domain (outside the CDR3, taken from reference TRBV19 and TRBJ2-7): DGGITQSPKYLFRKEGQNVTLSCEQNLNHDAMYWYRQDPGQGLRLIYYSQIVNDFQKGDIAEGYSVSREKKESFPLTVTSAQKNPTAFYLCAARGWGGSYEQYFGPGTRLTVT.

The chain combines TRBV7-9 with TRBJ2-7; 9 nucleotides line up with TRBD2. With V trimmed by 5 bases and J by 2 bases, 7 bases remained unmatched. Per the germline V gene, CDR1 is SEHNR and CDR2 is FQNEAQ (reference sequence). The CDR3 consists of 15 residues. The CDR3 is CASSTGLAWTYEQYF. CDR3 DNA sequence: TGTGCCAGCAGCACAGGACTAGCGTGGACCTACGAGCAGTACTTC. The whole variable domain, remainder taken from reference TRBV7-9 and TRBJ2-7, is DTGVSQNPRHKITKRGQNVTFRCDPISEHNRLYWYRQTLGQGPEFLTYFQNEAQLEKSRLLSDRFSAERPKGSFSTLEIQRTEQGDSAMYLCASSTGLAWTYEQYFGPGTRLTVT.

This clone has a handful of counts. The V call is TRBV19, the J call TRBJ1-5; D possibly corresponds to TRBD1 (5 bases). There are 13 residues in the CDR3. The V and J ends lost 5 bases and 6 bases respectively, with 11 bases between them. CDR1 and CDR2 (germline): LNHDA, SQIVND (reference sequence). The CDR3 spells CASSPWGGQPQHF. The DNA of the CDR3 is TGTGCCAGTAGTCCCTGGGGGGGTCAGCCCCAGCATTTT. Based on the CDR3 plus reference TRBV19 and TRBJ1-5, the full variable domain is DGGITQSPKYLFRKEGQNVTLSCEQNLNHDAMYWYRQDPGQGLRLIYYSQIVNDFQKGDIAEGYSVSREKKESFPLTVTSAQKNPTAFYLCASSPWGGQPQHFGDGTRLSIL.